The 7 T cell receptor beta chains below were found in one sample sequenced in a study of blood T cell repertoires in COVID-19. The repertoire was sequenced with immunoSEQ multiplex PCR; TCRdb's copy has only in-frame clones and lacks some. The table has around 51,000 clones, roughly 84% seen once. Sequenced: peripheral blood. These receptors were taken from an older man with active COVID-19.

The chain is built from TRBV3-1 (or the pseudogene TRBV3-2) and TRBJ2-1, with D possibly TRBD2 on 5 matching bases. Germline V gives CDR1 LGHDT, CDR2 YNNKEL (reference sequence). Trimming left V 0 bases short and J 0 bases short, with 12 bases between. There are 17 residues in the CDR3. The CDR3 here is CASSQESGGGSYNEQFF. CDR3 bases: TGTGCCAGCAGCCAAGAGTCGGGCGGAGGCTCCTACAATGAGCAGTTCTTC.

This clone was picked up a small number of times. V and J are TRBV27 and TRBJ2-3; D is unresolved. Per germline, CDR1 MNHEY and CDR2 SMNVEV (reference sequence). The CDR3 covers 13 residues. V was clipped by 8 bases and J by 5 bases, with 14 bases between them. CDR3 amino acids: CASPHTFGDTQYF. The CDR3 DNA follows: TGTGCCAGCCCCCACACCTTTGGAGATACGCAGTATTTT.

CDR3 nucleotide sequence: TGTGCCAGTTCCGAGACTAGCGGGAGTGGTTACGAGCAGTACTTC. This codes for CASSETSGSGYEQYF. V and J are TRBV19 and TRBJ2-7; 12 bases are shared with TRBD2. This CDR3 has 15 residues. CDR1 is LNHDA and CDR2 is SQIVND in the germline V gene (reference sequence). J lost 4 bases, V lost 8 bases, and 9 bases had no gene match.

This rearrangement joins TRBV11-2 to TRBJ2-7; 7 bases fit TRBD1. CDR3 length: 15 amino acids. V lost 5 bases to trimming and J lost 4 bases; unmatched junction nucleotides: 11. Germline V gives CDR1 SGHAT, CDR2 FQNNGV. CDR3 coding DNA: TGTGCCAGCAGCATAACAGGGGAGATTGGGTACGAGCAGTACTTC. Protein sequence: CASSITGEIGYEQYF. Full variable domain (missing parts from reference TRBV11-2 and TRBJ2-7): EAGVAQSPRYKIIEKRQSVAFWCNPISGHATLYWYQQILGQGPKLLIQFQNNGVVDDSQLPKDRFSAERLKGVDSTLKIQPAKLEDSAVYLCASSITGEIGYEQYFGPGTRLTVT.

This clone was recorded a few times. The gene calls are TRBV4-1 and TRBJ2-7, with a tentative D call TRBD1 (6 bases). Germline CDR1 reads MGHRA; CDR2 reads YSYEKL. This CDR3 spans 14 amino acids. Trimming removed 1 base at V and 4 bases at J, with 11 bases between. CDR3 sequence (DNA): TGCGCCAGCAGCCAAGCACAGGGTAGATACGAGCAGTACTTC. Its protein product is CASSQAQGRYEQYF.

The CDR3 sequence is CASRVGTDYGYTF. The DNA of the CDR3 is TGTGCCAGCAGAGTAGGGACAGACTATGGCTACACCTTC. The V and J genes are TRBV2 and TRBJ1-2; 7 bases map to TRBD1. The CDR3 contains 13 residues. CDR1 is SNHLY and CDR2 is FYNNEI in the germline V gene. V dropped 6 bases and J dropped 3; count of bases not matched to a gene: 4.

The gene calls are TRBV5-4 and TRBJ1-2, with 7 bases aligning to TRBD1. V gave up 4 bases and J gave up 8 bases; unmatched junction bases: 14. Per germline, CDR1 SGHNT and CDR2 YYREEE (reference sequence). The CDR3 spans 15 residues. The CDR3 spells CASSVGTDSPRGYTF. DNA of the CDR3: TGTGCCAGCAGCGTCGGGACAGATTCCCCCCGGGGCTACACCTTC. The complete variable domain, with remaining parts taken from reference TRBV5-4 and TRBJ1-2, reads ETGVTQSPTHLIKTRGQQVTLRCSSQSGHNTVSWYQQALGQGPQFIFQYYREEENGRGNFPPRFSGLQFPNYSSELNVNALELDDSALYLCASSVGTDSPRGYTFGSGTRLTVV.